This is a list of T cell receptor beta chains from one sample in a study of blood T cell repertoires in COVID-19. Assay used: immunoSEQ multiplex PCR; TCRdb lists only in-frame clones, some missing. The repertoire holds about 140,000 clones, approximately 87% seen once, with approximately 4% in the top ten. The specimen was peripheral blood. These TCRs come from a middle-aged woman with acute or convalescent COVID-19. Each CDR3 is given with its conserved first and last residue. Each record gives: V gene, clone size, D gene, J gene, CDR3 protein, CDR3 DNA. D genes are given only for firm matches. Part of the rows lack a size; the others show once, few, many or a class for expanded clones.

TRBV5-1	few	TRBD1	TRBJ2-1	CASSALAGGGGNEQFF	TGCGCCAGCAGCGCTCTGGCAGGGGGCGGTGGGAATGAGCAGTTCTTC
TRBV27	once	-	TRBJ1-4	CASSPQDHEKLFF	TGTGCCAGCAGTCCCCAGGATCATGAAAAACTGTTTTTT
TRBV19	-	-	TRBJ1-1	CASSHQVVTEAFF	TGTGCCAGTAGTCACCAGGTCGTCACTGAAGCTTTCTTT
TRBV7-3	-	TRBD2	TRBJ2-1	CASSLAGGPHINEQFF	TGTGCCAGCAGCTTAGCGGGGGGGCCCCACATCAATGAGCAGTTCTTC
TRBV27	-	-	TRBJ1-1	CASSSTANTEAFF	TGTGCCAGCAGTTCGACAGCGAACACTGAAGCTTTCTTT
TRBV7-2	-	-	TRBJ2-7	CASSLWAGNYEQYF	TGTGCCAGCAGCTTATGGGCAGGGAACTACGAGCAGTACTTC
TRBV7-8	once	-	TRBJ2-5	CASSPFRGETQYF	TGTGCCAGCAGCCCCTTTCGGGGAGAGACCCAGTACTTC
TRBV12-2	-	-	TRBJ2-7	CASRLVYTDRAAHEQYF	TGTGCAAGTCGCTTAGTATATACCGACAGGGCAGCCCACGAGCAGTACTTC
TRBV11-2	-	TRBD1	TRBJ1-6	CASSSLKTGGFSYNSPLHF	TGTGCCAGCAGCTCTCTAAAAACAGGGGGCTTTTCCTATAATTCACCCCTCCACTTT
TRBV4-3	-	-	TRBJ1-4	CASSHRQSNEKLFF	TGCGCCAGCAGCCACAGACAGTCTAATGAAAAACTGTTTTTT
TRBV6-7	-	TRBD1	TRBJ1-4	CASPKIRGRGKLFF	TGTGCCAGCCCAAAAATTAGGGGGCGCGGAAAACTGTTTTTT
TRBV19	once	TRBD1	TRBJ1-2	CASSPQGPTRGYTF	TGTGCCAGTAGTCCACAGGGGCCTACGAGGGGCTACACCTTC
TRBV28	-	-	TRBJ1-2	CASSFSTYGYTF	TGTGCCAGCAGTTTTAGTACCTATGGCTACACCTTC
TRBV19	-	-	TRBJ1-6	CASSEGSNPTLHF	TGTGCCAGTAGCGAGGGATCCAACCCCACCCTCCACTTT
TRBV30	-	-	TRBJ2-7	CAWSGSGDYEQYF	TGTGCCTGGAGTGGTAGCGGAGACTACGAGCAGTACTTC
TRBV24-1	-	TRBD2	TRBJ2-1	CATTAGGSNEQFF	TGTGCCACCACAGCGGGGGGAAGCAATGAGCAGTTCTTC
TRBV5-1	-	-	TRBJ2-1	CASSLAGGGVGNEQFF	TGCGCCAGCAGCTTGGCCGGGGGTGGCGTGGGCAATGAGCAGTTCTTC
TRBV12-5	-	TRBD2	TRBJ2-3	CASGLSSSGGRDTQYF	TGTGCTAGTGGTTTGTCCTCTAGCGGGGGGCGAGATACGCAGTATTTT
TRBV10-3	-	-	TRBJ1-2	CAISFAGTLSGYTF	TGTGCCATCAGTTTTGCGGGCACCCTTTCCGGCTACACCTTC
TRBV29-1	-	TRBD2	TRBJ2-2	CSAFGTSTTGELFF	TGCAGCGCCTTCGGGACTAGCACCACCGGGGAGCTGTTTTTT
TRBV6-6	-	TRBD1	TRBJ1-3	CASSLDRAGNTIYF	TGTGCCAGCAGTTTGGACAGGGCTGGAAACACCATATATTTT
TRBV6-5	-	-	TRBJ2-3	CASNPWQGGRDTQYF	TGTGCCAGCAACCCTTGGCAGGGGGGAAGGGATACGCAGTATTTT
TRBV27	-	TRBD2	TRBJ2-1	CASSIIQRGAQGDEQFF	TGTGCCAGCAGTATAATACAGCGGGGGGCCCAGGGTGATGAGCAGTTCTTC
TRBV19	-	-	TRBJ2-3	CASSSSGVGTDTQYF	TGTGCCAGTAGTAGCTCAGGGGTAGGCACAGATACGCAGTATTTT